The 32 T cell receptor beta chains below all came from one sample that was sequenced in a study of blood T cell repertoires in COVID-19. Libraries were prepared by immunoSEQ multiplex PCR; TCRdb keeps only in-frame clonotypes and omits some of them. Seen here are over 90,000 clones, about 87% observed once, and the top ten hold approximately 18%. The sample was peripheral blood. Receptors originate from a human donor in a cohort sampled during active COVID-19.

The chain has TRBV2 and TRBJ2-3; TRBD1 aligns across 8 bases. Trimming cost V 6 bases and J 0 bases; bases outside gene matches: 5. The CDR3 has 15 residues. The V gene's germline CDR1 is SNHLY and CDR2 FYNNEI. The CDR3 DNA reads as TGTGCCAGCAGAGGACAGGGAGGAAGCACAGATACGCAGTATTTT. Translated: CASRGQGGSTDTQYF.

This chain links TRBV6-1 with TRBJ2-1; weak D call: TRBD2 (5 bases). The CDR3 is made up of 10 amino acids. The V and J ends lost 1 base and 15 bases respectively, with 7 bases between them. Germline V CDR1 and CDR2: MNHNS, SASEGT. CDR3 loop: CASSEGTRFF. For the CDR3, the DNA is TGTGCCAGCAGTGAAGGGACTCGGTTCTTC.

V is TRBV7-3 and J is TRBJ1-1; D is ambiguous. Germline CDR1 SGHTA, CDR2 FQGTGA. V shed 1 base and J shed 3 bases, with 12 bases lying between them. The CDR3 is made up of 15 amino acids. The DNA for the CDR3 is TGTGCCAGCAGCTTAAGCCCGGGGTTGGACACTGAAGCTTTCTTT. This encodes CASSLSPGLDTEAFF.

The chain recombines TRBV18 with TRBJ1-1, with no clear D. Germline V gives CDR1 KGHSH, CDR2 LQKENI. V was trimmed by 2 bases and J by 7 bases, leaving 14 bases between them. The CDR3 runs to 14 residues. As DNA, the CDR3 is TGTGCCAGCTCACCAAGGGAGGCGATTTTTGAAGCTTTCTTT. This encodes CASSPREAIFEAFF.

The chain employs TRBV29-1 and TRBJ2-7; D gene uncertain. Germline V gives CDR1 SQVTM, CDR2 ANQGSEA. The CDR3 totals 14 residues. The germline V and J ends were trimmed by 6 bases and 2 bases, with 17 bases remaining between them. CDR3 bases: TGCAGCGTCGCCTTTGACACAATCCCCTACGAGCAGTACTTC. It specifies CSVAFDTIPYEQYF.

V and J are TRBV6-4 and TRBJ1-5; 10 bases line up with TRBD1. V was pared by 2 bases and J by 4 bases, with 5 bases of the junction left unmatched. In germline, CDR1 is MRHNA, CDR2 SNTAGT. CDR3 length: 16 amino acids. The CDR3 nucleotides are TGTGCCAGCAGTGACCGGACAGGGGGGCTTAATCAGCCCCAGCATTTT. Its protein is CASSDRTGGLNQPQHF.

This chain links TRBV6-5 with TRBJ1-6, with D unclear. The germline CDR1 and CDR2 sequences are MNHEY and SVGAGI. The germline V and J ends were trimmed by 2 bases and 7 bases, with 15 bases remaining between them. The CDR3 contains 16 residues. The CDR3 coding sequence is TGTGCCAGCAGTTACGAAGCCTATGCGGCCAATTCACCCCTCCACTTT. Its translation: CASSYEAYAANSPLHF.

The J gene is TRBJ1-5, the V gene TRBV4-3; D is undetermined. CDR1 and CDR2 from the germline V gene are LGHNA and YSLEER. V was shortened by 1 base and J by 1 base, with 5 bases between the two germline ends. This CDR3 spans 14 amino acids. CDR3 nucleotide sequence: TGCGCCAGCAGCCAAGTGGAGAGCAATCAGCCCCAGCATTTT. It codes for CASSQVESNQPQHF.

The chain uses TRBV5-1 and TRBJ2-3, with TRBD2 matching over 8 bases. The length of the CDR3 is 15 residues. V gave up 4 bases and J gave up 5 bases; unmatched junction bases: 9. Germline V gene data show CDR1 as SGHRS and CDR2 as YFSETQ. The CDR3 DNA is TGCGCCAGCAGCCCGGGAGGGACGAATAAAGATACGCAGTATTTT. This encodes CASSPGGTNKDTQYF.

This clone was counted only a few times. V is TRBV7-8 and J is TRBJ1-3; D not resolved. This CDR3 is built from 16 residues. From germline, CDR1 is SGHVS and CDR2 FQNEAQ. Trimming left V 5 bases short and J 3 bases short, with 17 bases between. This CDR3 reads CASSPRDTTSGNTIYF. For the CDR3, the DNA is TGTGCCAGCAGCCCTAGAGATACAACTAGTGGAAACACCATATATTTT. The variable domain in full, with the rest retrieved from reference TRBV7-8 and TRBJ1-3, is GAGVSQSPRYKVAKRGQDVALRCDPISGHVSLFWYQQALGQGPEFLTYFQNEAQLDKSGLPSDRFFAERPEGSVSTLKIQRTQQEDSAVYLCASSPRDTTSGNTIYFGEGSWLTVV.

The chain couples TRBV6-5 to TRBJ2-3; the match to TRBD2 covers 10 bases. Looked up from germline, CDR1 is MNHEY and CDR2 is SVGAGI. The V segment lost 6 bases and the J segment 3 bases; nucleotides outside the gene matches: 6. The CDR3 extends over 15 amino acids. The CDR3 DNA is TGTGCCAGCAGGGTCGGACTAGCGGAAACAGATACGCAGTATTTT. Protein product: CASRVGLAETDTQYF.

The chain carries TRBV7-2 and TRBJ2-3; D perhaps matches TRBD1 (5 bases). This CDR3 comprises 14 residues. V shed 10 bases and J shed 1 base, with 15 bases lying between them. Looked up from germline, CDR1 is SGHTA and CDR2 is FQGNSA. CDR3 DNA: TGTGCCACGAAGCAGGGTTCAGGCACAGATACGCAGTATTTT. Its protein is CATKQGSGTDTQYF. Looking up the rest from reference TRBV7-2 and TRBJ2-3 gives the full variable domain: GAGVSQSPSNKVTEKGKDVELRCDPISGHTALYWYRQSLGQGLEFLIYFQGNSAPDKSGLPSDRFSAERTGGSVSTLTIQRTQQEDSAVYLCATKQGSGTDTQYFGPGTRLTVL.

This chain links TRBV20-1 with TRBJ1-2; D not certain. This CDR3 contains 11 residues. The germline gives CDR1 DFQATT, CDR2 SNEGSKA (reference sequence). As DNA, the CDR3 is TGCAGCAGCCAGGAGGACTATGGCTACACCTTC. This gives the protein CSSQEDYGYTF.

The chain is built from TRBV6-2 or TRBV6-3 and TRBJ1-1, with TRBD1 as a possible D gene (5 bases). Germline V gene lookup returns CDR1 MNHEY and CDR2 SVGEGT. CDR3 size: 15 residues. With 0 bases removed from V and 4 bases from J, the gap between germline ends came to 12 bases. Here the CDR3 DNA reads TGTGCCAGCAGTTACTCGATGGGGGGGGGCACTGAAGCTTTCTTT. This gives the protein CASSYSMGGGTEAFF.

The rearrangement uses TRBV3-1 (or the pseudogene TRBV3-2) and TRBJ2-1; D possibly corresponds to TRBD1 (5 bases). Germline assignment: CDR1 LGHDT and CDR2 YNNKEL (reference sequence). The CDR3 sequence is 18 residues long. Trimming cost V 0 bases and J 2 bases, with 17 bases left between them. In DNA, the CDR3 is TGTGCCAGCAGCCAAGATCTGCTGGCGGCAGGGCCCTACAATGAGCAGTTCTTC. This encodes CASSQDLLAAGPYNEQFF.

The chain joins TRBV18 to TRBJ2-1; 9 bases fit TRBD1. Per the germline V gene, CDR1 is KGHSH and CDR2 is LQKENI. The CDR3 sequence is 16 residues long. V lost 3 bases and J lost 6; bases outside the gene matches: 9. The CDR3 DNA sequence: TGTGCCAGCTCACCCCAAAGGACAGGGGTAGGCAATGAGCAGTTCTTC. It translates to CASSPQRTGVGNEQFF.

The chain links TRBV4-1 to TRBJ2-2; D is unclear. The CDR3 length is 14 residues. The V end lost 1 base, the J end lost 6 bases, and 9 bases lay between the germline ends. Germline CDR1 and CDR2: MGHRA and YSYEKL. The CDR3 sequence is CASSQGLLSGELFF. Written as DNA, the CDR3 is TGCGCCAGCAGCCAAGGACTTCTCTCCGGGGAGCTGTTTTTT.

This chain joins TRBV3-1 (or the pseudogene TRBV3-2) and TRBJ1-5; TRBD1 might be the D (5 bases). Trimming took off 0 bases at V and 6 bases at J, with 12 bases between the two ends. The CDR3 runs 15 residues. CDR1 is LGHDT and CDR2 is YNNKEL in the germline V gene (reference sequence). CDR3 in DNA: TGTGCCAGCAGCCAAGACGGGGGTCGGGGTCAGCCCCAGCATTTT. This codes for CASSQDGGRGQPQHF.

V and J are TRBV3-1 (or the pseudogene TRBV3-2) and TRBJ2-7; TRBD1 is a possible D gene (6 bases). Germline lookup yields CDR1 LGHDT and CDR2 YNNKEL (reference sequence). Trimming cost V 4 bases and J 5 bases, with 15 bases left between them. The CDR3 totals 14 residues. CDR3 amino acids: CASSPYQGSHEQYF. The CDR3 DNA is TGTGCCAGCAGCCCGTATCAGGGGTCCCACGAGCAGTACTTC.

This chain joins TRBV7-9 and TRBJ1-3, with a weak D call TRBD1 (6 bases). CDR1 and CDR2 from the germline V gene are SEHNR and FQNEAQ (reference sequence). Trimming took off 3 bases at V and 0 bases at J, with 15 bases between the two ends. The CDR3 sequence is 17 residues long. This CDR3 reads CASSFSRRTASGNTIYF. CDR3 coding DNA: TGTGCCAGCAGCTTTTCAAGACGGACAGCCTCTGGAAACACCATATATTTT.

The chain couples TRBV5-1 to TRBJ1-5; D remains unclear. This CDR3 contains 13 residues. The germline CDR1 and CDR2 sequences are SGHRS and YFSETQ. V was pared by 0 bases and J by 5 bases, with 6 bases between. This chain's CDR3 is CASSLAPDQPQHF. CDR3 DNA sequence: TGCGCCAGCAGCTTGGCCCCAGATCAGCCCCAGCATTTT.

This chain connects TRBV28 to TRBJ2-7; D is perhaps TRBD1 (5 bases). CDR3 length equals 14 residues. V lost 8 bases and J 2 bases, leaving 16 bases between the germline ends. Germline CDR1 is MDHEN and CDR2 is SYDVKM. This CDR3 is CASLDYRLTYEQYF. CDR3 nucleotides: TGTGCCAGCCTAGATTACAGGCTTACCTACGAGCAGTACTTC.

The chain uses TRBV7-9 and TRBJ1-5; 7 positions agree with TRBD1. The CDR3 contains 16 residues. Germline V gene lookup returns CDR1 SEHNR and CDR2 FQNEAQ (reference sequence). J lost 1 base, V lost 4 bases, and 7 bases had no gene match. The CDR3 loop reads CASSSDRDLSNQPQHF. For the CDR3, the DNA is TGTGCCAGCAGCTCCGACAGGGACCTAAGCAATCAGCCCCAGCATTTT.

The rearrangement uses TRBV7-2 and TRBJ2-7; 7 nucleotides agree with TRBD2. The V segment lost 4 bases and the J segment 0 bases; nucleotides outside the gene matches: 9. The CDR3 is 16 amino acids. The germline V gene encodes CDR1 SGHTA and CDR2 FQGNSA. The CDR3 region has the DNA TGTGCCAGCAGCTCCCGGGGAGCGGGGACCTCCTACGAGCAGTACTTC. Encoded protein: CASSSRGAGTSYEQYF.

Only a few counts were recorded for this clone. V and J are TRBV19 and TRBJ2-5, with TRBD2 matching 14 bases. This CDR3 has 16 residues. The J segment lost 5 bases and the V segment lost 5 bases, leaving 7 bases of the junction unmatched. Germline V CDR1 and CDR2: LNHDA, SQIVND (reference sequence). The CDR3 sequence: CASSVGLAGDGETQYF. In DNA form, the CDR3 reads TGTGCCAGTAGTGTGGGACTAGCGGGGGACGGGGAGACCCAGTACTTC.

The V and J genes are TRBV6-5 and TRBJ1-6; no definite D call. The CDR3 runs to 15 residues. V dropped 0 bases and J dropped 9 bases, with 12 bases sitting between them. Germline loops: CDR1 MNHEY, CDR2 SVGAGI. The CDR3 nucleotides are TGTGCCAGCAGTTACTCAGCCGGGGTCGGTTCACCCCTCCACTTT. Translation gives CASSYSAGVGSPLHF.

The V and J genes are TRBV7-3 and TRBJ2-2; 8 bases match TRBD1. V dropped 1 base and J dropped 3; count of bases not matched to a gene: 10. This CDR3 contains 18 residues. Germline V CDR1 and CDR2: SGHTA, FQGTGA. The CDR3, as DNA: TGTGCCAGCAGCTTAAGGAGGGACAGGTGGAGAGACACCGGGGAGCTGTTTTTT. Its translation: CASSLRRDRWRDTGELFF.

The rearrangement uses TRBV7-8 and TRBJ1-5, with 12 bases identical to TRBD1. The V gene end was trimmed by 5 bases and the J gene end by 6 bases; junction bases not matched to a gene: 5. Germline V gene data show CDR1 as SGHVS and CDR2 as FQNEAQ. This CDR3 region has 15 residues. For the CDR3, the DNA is TGTGCCAGCAGCAAAGGGACAGGGGGCTTTCAGCCCCAGCATTTT. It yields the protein CASSKGTGGFQPQHF.

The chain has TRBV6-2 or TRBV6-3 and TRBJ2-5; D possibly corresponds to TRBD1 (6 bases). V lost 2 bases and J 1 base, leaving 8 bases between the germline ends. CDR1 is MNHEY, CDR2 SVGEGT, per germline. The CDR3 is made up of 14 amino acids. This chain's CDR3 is CASSYKQGQETQYF. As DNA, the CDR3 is TGTGCCAGCAGTTACAAACAGGGCCAAGAGACCCAGTACTTC.

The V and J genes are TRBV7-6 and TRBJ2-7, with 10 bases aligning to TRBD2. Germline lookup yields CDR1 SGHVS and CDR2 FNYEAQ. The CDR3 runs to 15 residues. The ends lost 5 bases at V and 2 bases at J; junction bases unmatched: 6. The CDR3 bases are TGTGCCAGCAGCCAAGCGGGGGGGTCCCCCTACGAGCAGTACTTC. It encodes CASSQAGGSPYEQYF. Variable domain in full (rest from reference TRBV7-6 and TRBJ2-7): GAGVSQSPRYKVTKRGQDVALRCDPISGHVSLYWYRQALGQGPEFLTYFNYEAQQDKSGLPNDRFSAERPEGSISTLTIQRTEQRDSAMYRCASSQAGGSPYEQYFGPGTRLTVT.

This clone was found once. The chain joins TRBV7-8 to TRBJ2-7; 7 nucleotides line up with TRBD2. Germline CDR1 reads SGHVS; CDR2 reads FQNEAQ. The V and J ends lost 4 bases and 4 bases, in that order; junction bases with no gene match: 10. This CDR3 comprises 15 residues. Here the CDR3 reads CASSWGGVGRYEQYF. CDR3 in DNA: TGTGCCAGCAGCTGGGGGGGGGTTGGTCGGTACGAGCAGTACTTC.

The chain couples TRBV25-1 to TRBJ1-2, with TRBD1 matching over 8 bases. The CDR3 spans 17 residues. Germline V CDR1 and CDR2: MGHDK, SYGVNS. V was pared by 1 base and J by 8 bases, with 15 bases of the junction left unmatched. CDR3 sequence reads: CASSEWALTDRAGGYTF. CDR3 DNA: TGTGCCAGCAGTGAATGGGCGTTAACGGACAGGGCGGGAGGCTACACCTTC.